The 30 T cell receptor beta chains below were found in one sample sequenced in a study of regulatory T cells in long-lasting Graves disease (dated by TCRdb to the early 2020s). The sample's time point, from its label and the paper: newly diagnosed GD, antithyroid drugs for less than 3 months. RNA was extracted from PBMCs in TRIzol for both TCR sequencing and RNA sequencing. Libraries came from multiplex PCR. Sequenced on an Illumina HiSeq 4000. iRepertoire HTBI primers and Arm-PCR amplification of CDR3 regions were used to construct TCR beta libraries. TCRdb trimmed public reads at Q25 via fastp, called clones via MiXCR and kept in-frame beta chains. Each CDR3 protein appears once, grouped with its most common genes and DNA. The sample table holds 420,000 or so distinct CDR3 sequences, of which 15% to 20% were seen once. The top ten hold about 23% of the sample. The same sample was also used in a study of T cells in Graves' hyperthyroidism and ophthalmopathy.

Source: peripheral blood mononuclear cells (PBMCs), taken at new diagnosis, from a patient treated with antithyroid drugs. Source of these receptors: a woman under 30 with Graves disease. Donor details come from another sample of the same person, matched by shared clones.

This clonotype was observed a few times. The CDR3 loop reads CASSTIASGNTIYF. DNA for the CDR3: TGTGCCAGCAGTACCATAGCCTCTGGAAACACCATATATTTT. V usage is TRBV12-3 or TRBV12-4 and J usage is TRBJ1-3; D unresolved. The CDR3 consists of 14 residues. The germline V and J ends were trimmed by 5 bases and 0 bases, with 8 bases remaining between them.

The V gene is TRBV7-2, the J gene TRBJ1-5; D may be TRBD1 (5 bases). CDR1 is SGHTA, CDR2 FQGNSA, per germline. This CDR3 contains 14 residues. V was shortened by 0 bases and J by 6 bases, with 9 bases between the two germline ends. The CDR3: CASSLAPGTQPQHF. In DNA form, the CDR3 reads TGTGCCAGCAGCTTAGCCCCAGGGACTCAGCCCCAGCATTTT.

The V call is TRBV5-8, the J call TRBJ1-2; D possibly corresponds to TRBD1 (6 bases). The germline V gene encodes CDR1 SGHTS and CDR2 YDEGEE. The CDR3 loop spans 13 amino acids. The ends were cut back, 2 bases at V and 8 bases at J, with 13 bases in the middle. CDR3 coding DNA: TGTGCCAGCAGCTTATCACAGGGTAGAGGCTACACCTTC. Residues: CASSLSQGRGYTF.

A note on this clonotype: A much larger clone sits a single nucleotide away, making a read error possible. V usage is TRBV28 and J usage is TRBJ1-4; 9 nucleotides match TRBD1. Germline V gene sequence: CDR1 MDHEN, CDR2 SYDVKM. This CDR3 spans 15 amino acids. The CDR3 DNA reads TGTGCCAGCAGTACAAACAGGGGGCGTAGTGAAAAACTGTCTTTT. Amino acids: CASSTNRGRSEKLSF.

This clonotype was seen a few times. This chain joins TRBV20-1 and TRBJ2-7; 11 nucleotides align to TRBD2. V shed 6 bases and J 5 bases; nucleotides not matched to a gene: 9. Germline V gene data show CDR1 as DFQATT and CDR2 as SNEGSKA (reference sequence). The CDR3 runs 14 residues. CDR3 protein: CSAYTLAGDHEQYF. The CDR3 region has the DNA TGCAGTGCGTACACACTAGCGGGAGACCACGAGCAGTACTTC.

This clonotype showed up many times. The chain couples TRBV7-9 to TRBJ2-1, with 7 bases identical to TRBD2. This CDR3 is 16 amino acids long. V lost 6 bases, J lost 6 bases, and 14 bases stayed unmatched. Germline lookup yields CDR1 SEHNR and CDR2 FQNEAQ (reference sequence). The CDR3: CASSLTRTSSRNEQFF. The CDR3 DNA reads TGTGCCAGCAGTCTTACTAGGACTAGTAGCCGCAATGAGCAGTTCTTC. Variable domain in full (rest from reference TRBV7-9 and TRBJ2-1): DTGVSQNPRHKITKRGQNVTFRCDPISEHNRLYWYRQTLGQGPEFLTYFQNEAQLEKSRLLSDRFSAERPKGSFSTLEIQRTEQGDSAMYLCASSLTRTSSRNEQFFGPGTRLTVL.

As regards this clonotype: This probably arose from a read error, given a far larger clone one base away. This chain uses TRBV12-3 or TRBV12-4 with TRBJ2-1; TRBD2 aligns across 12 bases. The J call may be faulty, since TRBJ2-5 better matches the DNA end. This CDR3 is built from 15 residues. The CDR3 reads CASRNLGTSGSTQYF. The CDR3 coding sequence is TGTGCCAGCAGAAACCTAGGGACTAGCGGGTCGACCCAGTACTTC.

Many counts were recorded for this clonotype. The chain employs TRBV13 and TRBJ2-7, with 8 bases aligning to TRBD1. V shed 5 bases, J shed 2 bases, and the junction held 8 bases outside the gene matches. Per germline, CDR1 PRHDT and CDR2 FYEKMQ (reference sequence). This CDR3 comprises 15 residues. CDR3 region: CASSRETGAPYEQYF. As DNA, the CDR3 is TGTGCCAGCAGCAGAGAGACAGGGGCTCCCTACGAGCAGTACTTC.

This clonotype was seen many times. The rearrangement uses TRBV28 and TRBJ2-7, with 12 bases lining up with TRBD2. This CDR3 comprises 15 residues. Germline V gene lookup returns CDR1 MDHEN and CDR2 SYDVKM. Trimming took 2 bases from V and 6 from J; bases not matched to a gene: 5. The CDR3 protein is CASSLRPSGRGEQYF. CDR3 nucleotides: TGTGCCAGCAGTTTACGTCCTAGCGGGAGGGGCGAGCAGTACTTC.

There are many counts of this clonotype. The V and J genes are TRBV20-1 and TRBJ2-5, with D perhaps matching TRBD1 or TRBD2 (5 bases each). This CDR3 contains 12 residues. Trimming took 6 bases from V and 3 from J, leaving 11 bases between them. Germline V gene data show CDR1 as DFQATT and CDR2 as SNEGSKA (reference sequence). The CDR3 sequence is CSATGREETQYF. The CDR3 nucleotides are TGCAGTGCCACGGGACGGGAAGAGACCCAGTACTTC.

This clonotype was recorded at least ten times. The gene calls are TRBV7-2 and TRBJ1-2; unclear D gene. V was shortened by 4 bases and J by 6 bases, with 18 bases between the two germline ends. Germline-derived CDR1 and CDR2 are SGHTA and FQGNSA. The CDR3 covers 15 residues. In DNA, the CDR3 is TGTGCCAGCAGCTCACCAGGACCGAGAAGGGATGGCTACACCTTC. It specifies CASSSPGPRRDGYTF.

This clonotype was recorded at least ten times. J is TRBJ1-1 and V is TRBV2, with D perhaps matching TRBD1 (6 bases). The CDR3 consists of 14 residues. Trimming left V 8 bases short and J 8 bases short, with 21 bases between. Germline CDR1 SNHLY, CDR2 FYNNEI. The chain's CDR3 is CASVSYRASVEAFF. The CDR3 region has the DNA TGTGCCAGCGTTTCGTACAGGGCTTCGGTCGAAGCTTTCTTT.

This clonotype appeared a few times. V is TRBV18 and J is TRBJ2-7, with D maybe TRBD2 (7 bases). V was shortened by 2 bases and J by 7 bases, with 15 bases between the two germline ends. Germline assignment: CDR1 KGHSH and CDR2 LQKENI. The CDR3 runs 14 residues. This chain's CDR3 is CASSPSRGALEQYF. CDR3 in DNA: TGTGCCAGCTCACCATCACGGGGGGCGCTTGAGCAGTACTTC.

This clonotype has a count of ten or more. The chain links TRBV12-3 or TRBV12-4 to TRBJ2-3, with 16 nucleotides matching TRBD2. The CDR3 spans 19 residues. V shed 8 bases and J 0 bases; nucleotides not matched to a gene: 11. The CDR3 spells CASRWTGTSGRGSTDTQYF. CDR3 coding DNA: TGTGCCAGCCGATGGACCGGGACTAGCGGGAGGGGTAGCACAGATACGCAGTATTTT.

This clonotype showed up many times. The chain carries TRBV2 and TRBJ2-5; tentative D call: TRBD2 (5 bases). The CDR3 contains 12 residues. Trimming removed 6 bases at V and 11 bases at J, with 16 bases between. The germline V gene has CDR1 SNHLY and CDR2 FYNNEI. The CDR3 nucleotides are TGTGCCAGCAGAGGAGACCGGGAAGGGCAGTACTTC. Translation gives CASRGDREGQYF.

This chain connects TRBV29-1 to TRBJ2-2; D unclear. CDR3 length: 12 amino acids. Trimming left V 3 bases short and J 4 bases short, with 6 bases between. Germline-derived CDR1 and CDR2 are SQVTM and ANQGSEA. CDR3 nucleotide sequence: TGCAGCGTTGATAAGAGCACCGGGGAGCTGTTTTTT. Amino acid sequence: CSVDKSTGELFF.

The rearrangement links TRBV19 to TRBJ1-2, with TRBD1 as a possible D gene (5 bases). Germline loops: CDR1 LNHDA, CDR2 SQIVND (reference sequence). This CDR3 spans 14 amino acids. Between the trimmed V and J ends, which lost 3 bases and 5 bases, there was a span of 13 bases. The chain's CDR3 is CASSIGQGWYGYTF. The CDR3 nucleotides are TGTGCCAGTAGTATCGGGCAGGGATGGTATGGCTACACCTTC. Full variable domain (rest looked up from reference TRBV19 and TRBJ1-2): DGGITQSPKYLFRKEGQNVTLSCEQNLNHDAMYWYRQDPGQGLRLIYYSQIVNDFQKGDIAEGYSVSREKKESFPLTVTSAQKNPTAFYLCASSIGQGWYGYTFGSGTRLTVV.

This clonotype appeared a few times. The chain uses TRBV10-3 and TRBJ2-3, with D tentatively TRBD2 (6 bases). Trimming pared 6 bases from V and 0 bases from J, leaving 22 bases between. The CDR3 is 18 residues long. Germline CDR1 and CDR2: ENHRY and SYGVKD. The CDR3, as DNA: TGTGCCATCAGCGCCGGGAGCGATAGGACTACTAGCACAGATACGCAGTATTTT. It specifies CAISAGSDRTTSTDTQYF.

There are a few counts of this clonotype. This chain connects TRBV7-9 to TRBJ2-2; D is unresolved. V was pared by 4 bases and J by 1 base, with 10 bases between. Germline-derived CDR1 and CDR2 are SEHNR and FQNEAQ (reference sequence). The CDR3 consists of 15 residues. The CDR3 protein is CASSSGRGNTGELFF. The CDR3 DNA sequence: TGTGCCAGCAGCTCGGGCAGAGGGAACACCGGGGAGCTGTTTTTT.

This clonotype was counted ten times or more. The DNA of the CDR3 is TGTGCCAGCAGTGCCTCAGGGAGTCGCCATAGGGTATATGGCTACACCTTC. It codes for CASSASGSRHRVYGYTF. This rearrangement joins TRBV28 to TRBJ1-2, with TRBD1 as a possible D gene (5 bases). With 5 bases removed from V and 5 bases from J, the gap between germline ends came to 24 bases. Germline lookup yields CDR1 MDHEN and CDR2 SYDVKM. The CDR3 consists of 17 residues.

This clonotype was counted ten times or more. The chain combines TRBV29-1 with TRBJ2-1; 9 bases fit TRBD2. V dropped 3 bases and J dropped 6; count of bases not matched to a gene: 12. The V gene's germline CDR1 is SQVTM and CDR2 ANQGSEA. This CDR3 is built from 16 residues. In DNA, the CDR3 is TGCAGCGTTGAGTTCCCGAGCGGGAGGTACTTCAATGAGCAGTTCTTC. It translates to CSVEFPSGRYFNEQFF.

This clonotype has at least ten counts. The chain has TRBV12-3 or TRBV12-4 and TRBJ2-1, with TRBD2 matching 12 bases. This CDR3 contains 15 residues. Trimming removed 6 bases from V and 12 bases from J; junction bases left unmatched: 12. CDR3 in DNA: TGTGCCAGCAGAAGGACTAGCGGGATCAAGGGGGGGCAGTTCTTC. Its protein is CASRRTSGIKGGQFF.

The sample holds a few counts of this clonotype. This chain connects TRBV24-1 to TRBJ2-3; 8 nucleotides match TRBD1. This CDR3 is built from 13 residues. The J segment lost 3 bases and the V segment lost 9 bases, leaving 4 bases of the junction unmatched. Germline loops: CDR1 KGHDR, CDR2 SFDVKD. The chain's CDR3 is CATAQGATDTQYF. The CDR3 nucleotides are TGTGCCACCGCTCAGGGGGCAACAGATACGCAGTATTTT.

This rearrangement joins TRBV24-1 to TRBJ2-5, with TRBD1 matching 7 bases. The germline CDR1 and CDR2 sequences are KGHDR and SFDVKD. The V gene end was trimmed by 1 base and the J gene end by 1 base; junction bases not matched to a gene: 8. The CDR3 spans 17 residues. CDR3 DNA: TGTGCCACCAGTGATTTTAGAAGGGGGCTCGGCCAAGAGACCCAGTACTTC. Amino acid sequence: CATSDFRRGLGQETQYF.

As DNA, the CDR3 is TGCGCCAGCAGCTTGGCCGGCAGAGGTGGCTACACCTTC. This gives the protein CASSLAGRGGYTF. The J gene is TRBJ1-2, the V gene TRBV5-1, with no clear D. Germline V lookup: CDR1 SGHRS, CDR2 YFSETQ. The CDR3 contains 13 residues. V lost 0 bases, J lost 7 bases, and 10 bases lay in between.

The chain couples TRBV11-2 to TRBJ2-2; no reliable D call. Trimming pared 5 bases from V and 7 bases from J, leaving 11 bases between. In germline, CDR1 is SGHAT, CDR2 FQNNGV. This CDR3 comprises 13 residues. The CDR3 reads CASSQGNIGELFF. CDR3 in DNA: TGTGCCAGCAGCCAAGGGAATATCGGGGAGCTGTTTTTT.

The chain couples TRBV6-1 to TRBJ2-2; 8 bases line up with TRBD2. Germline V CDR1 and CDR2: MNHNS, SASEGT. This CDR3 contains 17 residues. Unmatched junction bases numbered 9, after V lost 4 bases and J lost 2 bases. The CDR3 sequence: CASSAATSGVNTGELFF. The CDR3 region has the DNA TGTGCCAGCAGTGCTGCTACTAGCGGCGTTAACACCGGGGAGCTGTTTTTT.

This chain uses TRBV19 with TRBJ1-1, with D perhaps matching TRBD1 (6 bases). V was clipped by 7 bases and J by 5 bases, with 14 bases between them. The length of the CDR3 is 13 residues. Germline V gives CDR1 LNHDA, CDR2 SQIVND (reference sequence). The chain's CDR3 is CASIDRMGTEAFF. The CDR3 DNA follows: TGTGCCAGTATCGACAGGATGGGGACTGAAGCTTTCTTT.

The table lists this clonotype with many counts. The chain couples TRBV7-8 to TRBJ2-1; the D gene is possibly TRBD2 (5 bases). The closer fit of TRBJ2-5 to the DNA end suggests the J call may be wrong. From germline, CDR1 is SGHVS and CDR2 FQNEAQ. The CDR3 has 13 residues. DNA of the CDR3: TGTGCCAGCAGCCCGGACTCAGGTCCGACCCAGTACTTC. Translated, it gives CASSPDSGPTQYF.

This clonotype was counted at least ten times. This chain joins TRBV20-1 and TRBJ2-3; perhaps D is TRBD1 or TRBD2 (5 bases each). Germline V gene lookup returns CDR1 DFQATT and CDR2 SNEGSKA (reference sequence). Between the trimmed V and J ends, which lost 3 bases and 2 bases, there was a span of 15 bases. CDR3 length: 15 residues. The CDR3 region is CSASPAGAPTDTQYF. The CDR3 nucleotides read TGCAGTGCTAGCCCAGCCGGGGCCCCCACAGATACGCAGTATTTT.